This TCR beta chain was identified in a study of monozygotic twins with cystic fibrosis. Study-level results: In 13 of 16 pairs, V gene usage was closest to the co-twin's. Monozygotic CF twins shared more identical nucleotide clonotypes than unrelated patients.

Germline CDR1 reads SGHVS; CDR2 reads FNYEAQ. The CDR3 loop spans 15 amino acids. V lost 6 bases to trimming and J lost 6 bases, with 18 bases between them. This clone was observed a handful of times. Its antigen remains unidentified. The data were produced by immunoSEQ multiplex PCR, yet TCRdb's version contains in-frame clones alone and is incomplete. Among approximately 33,000 clones listed, 84% were seen once. The sequence was collected from a girl aged 2-10 years with cystic fibrosis. V gene TRBV7-6 combines with J gene TRBJ1-5, with D possibly TRBD1 on 5 matching bases. Sequences were obtained from blood. In nucleotides, the CDR3 is TGTGCCAGCAGTCCACGACCAGGCGGGGCTCAGCCCCAGCATTTT. It translates to CASSPRPGGAQPQHF.